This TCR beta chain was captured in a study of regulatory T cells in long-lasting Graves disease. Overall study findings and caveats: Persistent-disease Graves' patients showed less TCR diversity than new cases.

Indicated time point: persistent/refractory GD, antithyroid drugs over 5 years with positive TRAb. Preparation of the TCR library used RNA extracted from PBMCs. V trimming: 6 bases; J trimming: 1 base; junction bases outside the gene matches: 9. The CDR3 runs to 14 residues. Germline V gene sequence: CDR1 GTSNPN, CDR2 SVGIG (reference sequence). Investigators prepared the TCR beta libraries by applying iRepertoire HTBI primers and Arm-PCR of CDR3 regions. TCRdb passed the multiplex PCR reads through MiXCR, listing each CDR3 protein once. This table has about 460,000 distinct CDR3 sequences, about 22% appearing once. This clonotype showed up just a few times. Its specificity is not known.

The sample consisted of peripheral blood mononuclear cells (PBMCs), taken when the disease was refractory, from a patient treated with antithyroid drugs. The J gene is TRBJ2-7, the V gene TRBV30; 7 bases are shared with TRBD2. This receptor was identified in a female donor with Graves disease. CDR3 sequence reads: CACGSTSASYEQYF. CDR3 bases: TGTGCCTGTGGATCCACTAGCGCATCCTACGAGCAGTACTTC.